This entry describes one TCR beta chain. Sequenced by immunoSEQ multiplex PCR; TCRdb stores in-frame clones only, minus some. The data hold about 200,000 clones, with around nine tenths observed a single time. The sample comes from a study of blood T cell repertoires in COVID-19. At the level of the study: The analysed material was cDNA or gDNA that came from T cells, B-cell-depleted T cells, or PBMCs.

The CDR3 has 16 amino acids. V dropped 3 bases and J dropped 1; count of bases not matched to a gene: 3. Germline V gene sequence: CDR1 LNHDA, CDR2 SQIVND (reference sequence). This receptor was identified in a man between 60 and 70 years old who had recovered from COVID-19. V usage is TRBV19 and J usage is TRBJ1-5; TRBD1 aligns across 10 bases. The sample taken for sequencing was peripheral blood. CDR3 DNA sequence: TGTGCCAGTAGTATGGGGGGACAGGGGAGCAATCAGCCCCAGCATTTT. Its translation: CASSMGGQGSNQPQHF.